This T cell receptor beta chain comes out of a study of shared clonotypes between healthy human individuals. Turning to the study itself: Donors had three CD4 naive, three CD4 memory, two CD8 naive and one CD8 memory plate apiece.

The CDR3 has 18 residues. V was pared by 2 bases and J by 0 bases, with 11 bases of the junction left unmatched. Per the germline V gene, CDR1 is LGHNA and CDR2 is YNFKEQ. The donors, healthy adults who were HIV-negative, had experienced no recent acute infections or vaccinations. In the CD4+ fraction, cells were divided into CD45RA+ naive and CD45RA-negative memory subsets. The deep-level immunoSEQ assay was used. Profiled with immunoSEQ multiplex PCR; TCRdb holds only in-frame clones, not every one. The sample contains 2 million or so clones, roughly 94% of which appear only once. This clone was found once.

The sequenced sample was naive CD4+ T cells sorted from blood. Subset here: CD45RA+ positively selected. This clonotype was obtained from a man in his late teens or twenties in good health. The rearrangement joins TRBV4-2 to TRBJ1-2, with 8 nucleotides matching TRBD1. The CDR3 bases are TGTGCCAGCAGCCAACCGCCGGGGCAGGGGGCGACTAACTATGGCTACACCTTC. This encodes CASSQPPGQGATNYGYTF.